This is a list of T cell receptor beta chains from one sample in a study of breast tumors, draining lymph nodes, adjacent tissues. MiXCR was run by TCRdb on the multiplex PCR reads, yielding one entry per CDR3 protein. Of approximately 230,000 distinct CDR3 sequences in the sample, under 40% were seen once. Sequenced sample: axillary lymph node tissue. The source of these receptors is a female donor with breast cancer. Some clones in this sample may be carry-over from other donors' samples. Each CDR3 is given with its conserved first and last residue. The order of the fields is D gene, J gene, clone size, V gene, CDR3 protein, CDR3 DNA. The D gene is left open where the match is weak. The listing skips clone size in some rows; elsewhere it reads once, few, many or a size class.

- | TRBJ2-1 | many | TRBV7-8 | CASRTGGPHNEQFF | TGTGCCAGCAGGACCGGGGGGCCCCACAATGAGCAGTTCTTC
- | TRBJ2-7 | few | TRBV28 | CASSPALLYEQYF | TGTGCCAGCAGCCCGGCACTACTCTACGAGCAGTACTTC
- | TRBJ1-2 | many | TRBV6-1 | CASTPQGSGYTF | TGTGCCAGCACGCCCCAGGGAAGCGGCTACACCTTC
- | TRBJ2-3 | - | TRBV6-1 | CASSQVGGDTQYF | TGTGCCAGCAGTCAAGTCGGAGGAGATACGCAGTATTTT
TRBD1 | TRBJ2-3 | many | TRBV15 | CATSRDATGGSDTQYF | TGTGCCACCAGCAGAGATGCGACAGGGGGATCAGATACGCAGTATTTT
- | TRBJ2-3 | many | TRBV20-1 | CSAVTVGRGDTQYF | TGCAGTGCGGTGACTGTAGGGAGAGGAGATACGCAGTATTTT
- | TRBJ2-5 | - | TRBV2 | CASSEALRGETQYF | TGTGCCAGCAGTGAAGCGCTTCGGGGGGAGACCCAGTACTTC
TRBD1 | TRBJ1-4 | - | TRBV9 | CASSRTGGSNEKLFF | TGTGCCAGCAGTCGGACAGGGGGGTCGAATGAAAAACTGTTTTTT
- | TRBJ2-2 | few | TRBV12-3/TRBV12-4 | CASSSWELFF | TGTGCCAGCAGTTCGTGGGAGCTGTTTTTT
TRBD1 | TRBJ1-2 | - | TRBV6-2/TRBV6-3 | CASTHGGQGAGLYGYTF | TGTGCCAGCACCCACGGGGGACAGGGGGCCGGACTCTATGGCTACACCTTC
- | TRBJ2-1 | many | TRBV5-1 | CASRENTNNEQFF | TGCGCCAGCAGAGAGAATACCAACAATGAGCAGTTCTTC
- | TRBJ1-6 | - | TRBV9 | CASSVEGSRSPLHF | TGTGCCAGCAGCGTAGAAGGGTCCCGTTCACCCCTCCACTTT
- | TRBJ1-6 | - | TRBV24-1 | CATSDRANQPLHF | TGTGCCACCAGTGATAGGGCAAATCAGCCCCTCCACTTT
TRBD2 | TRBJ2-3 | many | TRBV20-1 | CSASRGGYTDTQYF | TGCAGTGCTAGCCGGGGGGGGTACACAGATACGCAGTATTTT
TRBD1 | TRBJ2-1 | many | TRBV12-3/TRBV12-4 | CASSPTPGQGIFYNEQFF | TGTGCCAGCAGTCCCACACCCGGACAGGGGATTTTCTACAATGAGCAGTTCTTC
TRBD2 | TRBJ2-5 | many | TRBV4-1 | CASSQATSGQETQYF | TGCGCCAGCAGCCAAGCGACTAGCGGGCAAGAGACCCAGTACTTC
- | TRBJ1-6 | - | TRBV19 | CASRTTGSDSPLHF | TGTGCCAGTAGGACCACAGGGTCGGATTCACCCCTCCACTTT
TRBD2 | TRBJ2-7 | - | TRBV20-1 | CSAREAGGPSGEQYF | TGCAGTGCTAGAGAAGCGGGAGGGCCTTCGGGGGAGCAGTACTTC
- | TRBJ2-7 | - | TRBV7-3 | CASSLERANVYEQYF | TGTGCCAGCAGCTTAGAGCGGGCGAACGTGTACGAGCAGTACTTC
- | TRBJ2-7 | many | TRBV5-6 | CASSLSGTKYEQYF | TGTGCCAGCAGCTTAAGCGGGACAAAATACGAGCAGTACTTC
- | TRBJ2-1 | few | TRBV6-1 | CASSATTGTANEQFF | TGTGCCAGCAGTGCCACCACCGGGACTGCCAATGAGCAGTTCTTC
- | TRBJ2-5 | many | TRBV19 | CASSISGYQETQYF | TGTGCCAGTAGTATCTCGGGGTACCAAGAGACCCAGTACTTC
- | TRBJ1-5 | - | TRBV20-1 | CSAKEGNGQPQHF | TGCAGTGCTAAGGAGGGGAACGGTCAGCCTCAGCATTTT
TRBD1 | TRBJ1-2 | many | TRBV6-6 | CATRGTAYGYTF | TGTGCCACCCGGGGGACAGCCTATGGCTACACCTTC
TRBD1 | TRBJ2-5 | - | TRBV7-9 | CASSPISGGETQCF | TGTGCCAGCAGCCCGATATCAGGGGGAGAGACCCAGTGCTTC
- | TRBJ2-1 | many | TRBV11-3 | CASSLTVDEQFF | TGTGCCAGCAGCTTAACTGTCGATGAGCAGTTCTTC
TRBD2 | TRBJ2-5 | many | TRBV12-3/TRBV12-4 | CASSSSAGDQETQYF | TGTGCCAGCAGTTCCTCGGCGGGGGACCAAGAGACCCAGTACTTC
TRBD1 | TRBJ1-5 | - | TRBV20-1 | CSAPGTGVGVQPQHF | TGCAGTGCTCCGGGGACAGGGGTCGGGGTTCAGCCCCAGCATTTT
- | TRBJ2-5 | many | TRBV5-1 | CASSLGPSRQETQYF | TGCGCCAGCAGCTTGGGACCGTCTCGTCAAGAGACCCAGTACTTC
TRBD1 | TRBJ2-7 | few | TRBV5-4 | CASSSYRGEQYF | TGTGCCAGCAGCTCTTACAGGGGCGAGCAGTACTTC
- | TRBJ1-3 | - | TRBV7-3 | CASSRSGNTIYF | TGTGCCAGCAGCAGGAGCGGAAACACCATATATTTT
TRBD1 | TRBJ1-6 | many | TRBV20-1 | CSARGQGDSSPLHF | TGCAGTGCTAGAGGACAGGGAGACTCATCACCCCTCCACTTT
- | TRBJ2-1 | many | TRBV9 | CASSPRLAVGNEQFF | TGTGCCAGCAGCCCCCGCTTAGCGGTCGGGAATGAGCAGTTCTTC
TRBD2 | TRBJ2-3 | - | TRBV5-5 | CASSLGGLAGEEQYF | TGTGCCAGCAGCTTGGGGGGACTAGCGGGAGAAGAGCAGTATTTT
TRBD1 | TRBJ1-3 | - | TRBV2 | CASSVQGQGRAGNTIYF | TGTGCCAGCAGCGTACAGGGACAGGGGAGAGCGGGAAACACCATATATTTT
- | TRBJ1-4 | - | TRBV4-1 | CASSQVGDGEKLFF | TGCGCCAGCAGCCAAGTGGGCGACGGGGAAAAACTGTTTTTT
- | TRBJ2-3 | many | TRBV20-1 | CSARVPPVQDTQYF | TGCAGTGCTAGAGTACCCCCGGTGCAAGATACGCAGTATTTT
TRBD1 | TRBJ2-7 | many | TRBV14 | CASRGTGAVEQYF | TGTGCCAGCAGAGGGACAGGGGCGGTCGAGCAGTACTTC
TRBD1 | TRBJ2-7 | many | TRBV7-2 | CASSRSRTGGIYEQYF | TGTGCCAGCAGCCGCTCCAGGACAGGGGGCATTTACGAGCAGTACTTC
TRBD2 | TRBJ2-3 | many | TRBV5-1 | CASSSSGSRTDTQYF | TGCGCCAGCAGCAGTAGCGGGTCCCGCACAGATACGCAGTATTTT
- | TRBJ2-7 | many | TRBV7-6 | CASSFDPGISEQYF | TGTGCCAGCAGCTTCGACCCGGGGATCAGCGAGCAGTACTTC
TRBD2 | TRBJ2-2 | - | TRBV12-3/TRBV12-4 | CASSGLAGGTNTGELFF | TGTGCCAGCAGTGGACTAGCGGGAGGGACGAACACCGGGGAGCTGTTTTTT
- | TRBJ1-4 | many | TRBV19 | CASSWASNNEKLFF | TGTGCCAGTAGTTGGGCCAGTAATAATGAAAAACTGTTTTTT
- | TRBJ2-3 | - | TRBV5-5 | CASSFGDTPSRTQYF | TGTGCCAGCAGCTTTGGGGACACCCCTTCTCGTACGCAGTATTTT
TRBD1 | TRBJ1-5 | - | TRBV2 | CASSEAAGGGQPQHF | TGTGCCAGCAGTGAAGCGGCAGGGGGCGGTCAGCCCCAGCATTTT
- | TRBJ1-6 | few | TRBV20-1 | CSATGYNSPLHF | TGCAGTGCTACAGGTTATAATTCACCCCTCCACTTT
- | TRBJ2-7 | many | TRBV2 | CASSEYFYEQYF | TGTGCCAGCAGTGAATACTTCTACGAGCAGTACTTC
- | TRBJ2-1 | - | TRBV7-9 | CASTGNNEQFF | TGTGCCAGCACCGGGAACAATGAGCAGTTCTTC
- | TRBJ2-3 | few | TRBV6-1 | CASSPRAQDTQYF | TGTGCCAGCAGTCCCCGGGCCCAGGATACGCAGTATTTT
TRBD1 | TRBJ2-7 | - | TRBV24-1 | CATSDSAGGSSPKAWYF | TGTGCCACCAGTGATTCCGCAGGGGGAAGCTCCCCAAAGGCCTGGTACTTC
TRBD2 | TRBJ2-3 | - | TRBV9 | CASNLAGDGTDTQYF | TGTGCCAGCAACCTAGCGGGAGATGGGACAGATACGCAGTATTTT
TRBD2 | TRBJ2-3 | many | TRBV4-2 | CASSQRGGTDTQYF | TGTGCCAGCAGCCAGCGGGGGGGCACAGATACGCAGTATTTT
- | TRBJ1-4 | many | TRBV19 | CASSTRGGKLFF | TGTGCCAGTAGTACGAGGGGAGGTAAACTGTTTTTT
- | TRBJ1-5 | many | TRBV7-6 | CASSLLGGGQPQHF | TGTGCCAGCAGCTTACTTGGAGGAGGTCAGCCCCAGCATTTT
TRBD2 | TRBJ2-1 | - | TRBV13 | CASSLSGSGRGYEQFF | TGTGCCAGCAGCTTATCAGGTAGCGGGAGAGGCTATGAGCAGTTCTTC
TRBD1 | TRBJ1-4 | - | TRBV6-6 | CASSHRDRGGEKLFF | TGTGCCAGCAGTCACCGGGACAGGGGTGGGGAAAAACTGTTTTTT
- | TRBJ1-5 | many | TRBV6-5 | CASSQGGYSNQPQHF | TGTGCCAGCAGCCAAGGGGGATATAGCAATCAGCCCCAGCATTTT